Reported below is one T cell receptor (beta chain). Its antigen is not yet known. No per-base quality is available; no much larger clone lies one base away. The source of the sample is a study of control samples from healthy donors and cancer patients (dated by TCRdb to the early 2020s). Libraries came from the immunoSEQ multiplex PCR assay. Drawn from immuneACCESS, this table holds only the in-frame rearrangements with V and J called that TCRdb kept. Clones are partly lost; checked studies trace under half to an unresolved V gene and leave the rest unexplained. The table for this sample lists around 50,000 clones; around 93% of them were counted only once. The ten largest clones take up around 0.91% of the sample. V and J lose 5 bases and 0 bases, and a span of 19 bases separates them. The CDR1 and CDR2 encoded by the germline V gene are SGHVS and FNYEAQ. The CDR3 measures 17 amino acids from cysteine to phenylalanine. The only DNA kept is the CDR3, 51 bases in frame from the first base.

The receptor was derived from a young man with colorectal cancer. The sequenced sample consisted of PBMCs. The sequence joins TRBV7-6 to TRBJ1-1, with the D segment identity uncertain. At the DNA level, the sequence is TGTGCCAGCAGCCTCTATCTGGACGGTAAAATGAACACTGAAGCTTTCTTT. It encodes CASSLYLDGKMNTEAFF.